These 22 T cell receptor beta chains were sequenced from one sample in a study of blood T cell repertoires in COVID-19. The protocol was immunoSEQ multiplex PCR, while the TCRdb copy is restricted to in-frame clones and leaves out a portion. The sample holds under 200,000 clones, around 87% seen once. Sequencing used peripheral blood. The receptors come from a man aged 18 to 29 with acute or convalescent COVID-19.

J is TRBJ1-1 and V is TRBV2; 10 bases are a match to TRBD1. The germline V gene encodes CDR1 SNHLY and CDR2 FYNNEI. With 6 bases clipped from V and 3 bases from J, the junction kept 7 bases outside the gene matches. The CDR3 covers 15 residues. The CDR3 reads CASRRQGARYTEAFF. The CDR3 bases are TGTGCCAGCAGGAGACAGGGGGCGAGGTACACTGAAGCTTTCTTT.

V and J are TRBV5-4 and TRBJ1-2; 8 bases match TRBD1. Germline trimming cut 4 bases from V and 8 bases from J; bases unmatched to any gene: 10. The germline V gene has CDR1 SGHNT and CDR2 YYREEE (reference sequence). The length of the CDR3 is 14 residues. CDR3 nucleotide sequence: TGTGCCAGCAGCGCACCGGACAGGGCCTCGGGCTACACCTTC. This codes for CASSAPDRASGYTF.

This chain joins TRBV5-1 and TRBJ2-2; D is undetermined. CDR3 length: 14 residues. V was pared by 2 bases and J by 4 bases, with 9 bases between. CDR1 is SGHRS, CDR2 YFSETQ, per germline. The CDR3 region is CASSLQTSTGELFF. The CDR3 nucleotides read TGCGCCAGCAGCTTACAGACGTCCACCGGGGAGCTGTTTTTT.

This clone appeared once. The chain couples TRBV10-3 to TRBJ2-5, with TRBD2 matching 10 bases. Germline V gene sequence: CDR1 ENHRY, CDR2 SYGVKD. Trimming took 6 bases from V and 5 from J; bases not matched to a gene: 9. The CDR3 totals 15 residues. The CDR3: CAIRGGTSEWETQYF. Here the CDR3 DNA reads TGTGCCATCAGGGGGGGGACTAGCGAGTGGGAGACCCAGTACTTC.

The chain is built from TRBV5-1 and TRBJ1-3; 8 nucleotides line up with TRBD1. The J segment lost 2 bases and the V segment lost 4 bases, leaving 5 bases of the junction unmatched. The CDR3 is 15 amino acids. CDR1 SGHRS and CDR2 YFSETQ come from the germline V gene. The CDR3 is CASSTRTGTGNTIYF. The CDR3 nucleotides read TGCGCCAGCAGCACCAGGACAGGGACTGGAAACACCATATATTTT.

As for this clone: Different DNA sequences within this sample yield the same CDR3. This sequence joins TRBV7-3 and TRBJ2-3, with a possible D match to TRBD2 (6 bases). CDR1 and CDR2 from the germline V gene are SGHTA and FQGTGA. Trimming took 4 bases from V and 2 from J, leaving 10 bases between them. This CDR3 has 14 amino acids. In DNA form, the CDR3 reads TGTGCCAGCAGCTCGGGACTTCCCACAGATACGCAGTATTTT. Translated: CASSSGLPTDTQYF.

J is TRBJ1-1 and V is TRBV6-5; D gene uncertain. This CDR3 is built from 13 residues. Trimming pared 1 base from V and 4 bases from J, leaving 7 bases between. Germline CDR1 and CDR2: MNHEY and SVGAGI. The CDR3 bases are TGTGCCAGCAGTTACTACTCTTCCACTGAAGCTTTCTTT. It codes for CASSYYSSTEAFF.

CDR3 coding DNA: TGCGCCAGCAGCTTGGTTTCAGGGGAGAACACTGAAGCTTTCTTT. Translating it yields CASSLVSGENTEAFF. The chain recombines TRBV5-1 with TRBJ1-1; maybe TRBD1 (6 bases). The CDR3 sequence is 15 residues long. Germline V gene lookup returns CDR1 SGHRS and CDR2 YFSETQ. Trimming removed 0 bases from V and 1 base from J, with 10 bases in between.

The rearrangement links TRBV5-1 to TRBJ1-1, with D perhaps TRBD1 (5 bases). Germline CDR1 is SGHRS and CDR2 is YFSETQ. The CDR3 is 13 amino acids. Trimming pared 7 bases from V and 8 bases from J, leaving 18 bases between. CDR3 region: CASYGRGGSEAFF. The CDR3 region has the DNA TGCGCCAGCTACGGGCGGGGGGGATCAGAAGCTTTCTTT.

For the CDR3, the DNA is TGTGCCAGCAGCTTCTGGCAGGGAAGAAATTCACCCCTCCACTTT. Translation gives CASSFWQGRNSPLHF. This rearrangement joins TRBV11-2 to TRBJ1-6; TRBD1 might be the D (5 bases). V was cut by 3 bases and J by 7 bases, with 13 bases left in between. This CDR3 is built from 15 residues. Germline V gene sequence: CDR1 SGHAT, CDR2 FQNNGV.

CDR3 region: CASSRIRDSLGEQFF. Written as DNA, the CDR3 is TGTGCCAGCAGCAGAATCCGGGACAGCCTCGGTGAGCAGTTCTTC. The J gene is TRBJ2-1, the V gene TRBV11-2, with 7 positions matching TRBD1. Germline CDR1 is SGHAT and CDR2 is FQNNGV. The CDR3 sequence is 15 residues long. J lost 9 bases, V lost 5 bases, and 13 bases had no gene match.

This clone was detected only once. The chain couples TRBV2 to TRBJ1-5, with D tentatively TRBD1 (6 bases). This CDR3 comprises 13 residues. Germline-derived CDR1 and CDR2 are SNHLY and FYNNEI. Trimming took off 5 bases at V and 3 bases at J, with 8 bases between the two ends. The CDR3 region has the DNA TGTGCCAGCAGTCAGGGGAACAATCAGCCCCAGCATTTT. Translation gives CASSQGNNQPQHF.

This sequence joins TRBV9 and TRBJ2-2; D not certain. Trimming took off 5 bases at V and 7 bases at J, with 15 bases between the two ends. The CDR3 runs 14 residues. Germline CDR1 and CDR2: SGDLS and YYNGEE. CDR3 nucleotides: TGTGCCAGCAGAGCGTACGCGCAGAACGGGGAGCTGTTTTTT. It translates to CASRAYAQNGELFF.

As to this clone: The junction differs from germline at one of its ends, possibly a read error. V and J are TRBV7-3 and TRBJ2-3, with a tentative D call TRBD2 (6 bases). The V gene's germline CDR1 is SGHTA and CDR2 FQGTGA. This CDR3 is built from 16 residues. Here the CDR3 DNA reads TGTGCCAGCAGCTTAACGGGCGGGGTTAGCATAGATACGCAGTATTTT. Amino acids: CASSLTGGVSIDTQYF.

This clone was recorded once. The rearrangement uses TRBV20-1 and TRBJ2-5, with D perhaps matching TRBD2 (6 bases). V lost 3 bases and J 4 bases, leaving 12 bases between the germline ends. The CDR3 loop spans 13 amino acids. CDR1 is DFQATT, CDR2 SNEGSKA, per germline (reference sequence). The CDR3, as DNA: TGCAGTGCTAGTGCCGCGGGACGAGAGACCCAGTACTTC. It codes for CSASAAGRETQYF.

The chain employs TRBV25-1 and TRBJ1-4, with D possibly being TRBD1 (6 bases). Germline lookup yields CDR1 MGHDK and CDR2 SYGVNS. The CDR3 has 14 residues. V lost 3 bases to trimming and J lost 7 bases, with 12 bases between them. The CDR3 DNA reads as TGTGCCAGCAGTGACGGGGGGGCGGGTGAAAAACTGTTTTTT. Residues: CASSDGGAGEKLFF.

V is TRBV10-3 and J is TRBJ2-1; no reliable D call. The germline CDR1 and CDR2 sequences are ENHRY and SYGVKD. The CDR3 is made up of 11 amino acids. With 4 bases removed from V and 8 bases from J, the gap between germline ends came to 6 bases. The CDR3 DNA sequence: TGTGCCATCAGTGTCCGCGATGAGCAGTTCTTC. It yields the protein CAISVRDEQFF.

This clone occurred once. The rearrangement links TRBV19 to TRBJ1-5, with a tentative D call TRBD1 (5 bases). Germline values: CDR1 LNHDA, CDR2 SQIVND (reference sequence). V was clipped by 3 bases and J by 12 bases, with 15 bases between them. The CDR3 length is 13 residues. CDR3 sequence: CASSIGRQSLQHF. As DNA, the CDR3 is TGTGCCAGTAGTATTGGCCGACAGTCTCTCCAGCATTTT.

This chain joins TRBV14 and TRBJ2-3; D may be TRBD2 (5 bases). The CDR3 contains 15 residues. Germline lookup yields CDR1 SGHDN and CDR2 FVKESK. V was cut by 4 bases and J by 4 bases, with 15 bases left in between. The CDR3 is CASSPLGFSADTQYF. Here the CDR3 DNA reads TGTGCCAGCAGCCCCCTCGGGTTTAGCGCAGATACGCAGTATTTT. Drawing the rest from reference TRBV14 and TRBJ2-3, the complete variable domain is EAGVTQFPSHSVIEKGQTVTLRCDPISGHDNLYWYRRVMGKEIKFLLHFVKESKQDESGMPNNRFLAERTGGTYSTLKVQPAELEDSGVYFCASSPLGFSADTQYFGPGTRLTVL.

CDR3 amino acids: CASSLGGLGTEAFF. Written as DNA, the CDR3 is TGTGCCAGCAGCTTGGGGGGGCTAGGCACTGAAGCTTTCTTT. This chain links TRBV5-8 with TRBJ1-1; weak D call: TRBD1 (6 bases). Germline loops: CDR1 SGHTS, CDR2 YDEGEE. The length of the CDR3 is 14 residues. V gave up 0 bases and J gave up 4 bases, with 10 bases separating them.

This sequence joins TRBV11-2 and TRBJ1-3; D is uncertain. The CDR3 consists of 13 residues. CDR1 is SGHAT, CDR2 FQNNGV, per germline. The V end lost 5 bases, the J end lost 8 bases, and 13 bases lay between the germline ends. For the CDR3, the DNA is TGTGCCAGCAGCCCACCCTATGTGGACACCATATATTTT. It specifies CASSPPYVDTIYF. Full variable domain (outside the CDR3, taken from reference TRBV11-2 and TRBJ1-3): EAGVAQSPRYKIIEKRQSVAFWCNPISGHATLYWYQQILGQGPKLLIQFQNNGVVDDSQLPKDRFSAERLKGVDSTLKIQPAKLEDSAVYLCASSPPYVDTIYFGEGSWLTVV.

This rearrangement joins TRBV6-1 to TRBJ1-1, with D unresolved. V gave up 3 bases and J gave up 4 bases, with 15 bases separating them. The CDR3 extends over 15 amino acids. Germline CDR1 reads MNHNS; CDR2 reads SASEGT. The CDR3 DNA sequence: TGTGCCAGCAGTGACCCTGGCCTAGCCCGCACTGAAGCTTTCTTT. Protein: CASSDPGLARTEAFF.